Reported below is one T cell receptor (beta chain). Its antigen is currently not known. Nothing much larger sits one base from this clone, and base qualities are not available. For CDR1 and CDR2, the germline V gene lists LGHNA and YNFKEQ. Ends trimmed: V by 3 bases, J by 0 bases; bases unmatched to a gene: 8. Reading from cysteine to phenylalanine, the CDR3 counts 18 amino acids. The entry retains the CDR3 DNA only, 54 bases that are in frame from base 1. This sample is part of a study of T cell repertoires in cytomegalovirus infection (dated by TCRdb to the late 2010s). About the study as a whole: The HLA type of each donor mattered for the analysis, because public TCR beta signatures pointed to carriage of CMV infection along with the matching HLA type.

Sequencing instrument: Illumina HiSeq 1500. Through fastp at Q25 and MiXCR, TCRdb rebuilt clones from the public reads, retaining in-frame beta chains. Identical CDR3 protein sequences are pooled into one entry, listed with their most common genes and DNA. This sample lists more than 200,000 distinct CDR3 sequences; roughly 9% were detected once. Of the sample, over 13% falls within the top ten clones. On the study overall, not on this receptor specifically: In both this cohort and an independent roughly 350-donor cohort, the cumulative frequency of public TCR beta family members distinguished carriers of CMV infection plus the relevant HLA type. The ex vivo response was dominated by HLA-C-restricted CMV-specific TCR beta clonotypes, which also provided the single most frequent clonotype in two of eight donors.

Sequencing was done on a sample of PBMCs. Recombination linked TRBV4-2 to TRBJ2-3; 11 bases in between match TRBD2. This sequence originates from a human donor in good health (CMV status not recorded). Some clones in this sample may be carry-over from other donors' samples. The DNA sequence is given as TGTGCCAGCAGCCAGAGCTTTAGCGGGGGGGCAAGCACAGATACGCAGTATTTT. Its translation is CASSQSFSGGASTDTQYF.